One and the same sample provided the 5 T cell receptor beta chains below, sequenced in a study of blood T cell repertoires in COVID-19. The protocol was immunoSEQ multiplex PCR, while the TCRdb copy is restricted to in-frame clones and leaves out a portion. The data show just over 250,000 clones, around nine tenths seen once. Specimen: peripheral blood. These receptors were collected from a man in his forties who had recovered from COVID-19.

Here the CDR3 reads CASSQGARGEQYF. In nucleotides, the CDR3 is TGTGCCAGCAGCCAAGGGGCCAGGGGCGAGCAGTACTTC. This chain joins TRBV14 and TRBJ2-7; a possible D gene is TRBD1 (6 bases). Per the germline V gene, CDR1 is SGHDN and CDR2 is FVKESK. CDR3 length equals 13 residues. V lost 1 base and J 6 bases, leaving 10 bases between the germline ends.

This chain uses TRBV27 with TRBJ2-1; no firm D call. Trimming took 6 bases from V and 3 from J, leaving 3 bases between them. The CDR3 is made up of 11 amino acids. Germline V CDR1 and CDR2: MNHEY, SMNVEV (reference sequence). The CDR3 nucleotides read TGTGCCAGCAGCCGCTACAATGAGCAGTTCTTC. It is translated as CASSRYNEQFF.

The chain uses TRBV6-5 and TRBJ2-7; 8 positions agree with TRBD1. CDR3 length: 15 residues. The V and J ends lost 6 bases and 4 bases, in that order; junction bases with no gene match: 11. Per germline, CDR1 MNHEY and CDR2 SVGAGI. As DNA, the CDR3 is TGTGCCAGCAGACCTCCGGGGACAGGCCCTTACGAGCAGTACTTC. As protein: CASRPPGTGPYEQYF.

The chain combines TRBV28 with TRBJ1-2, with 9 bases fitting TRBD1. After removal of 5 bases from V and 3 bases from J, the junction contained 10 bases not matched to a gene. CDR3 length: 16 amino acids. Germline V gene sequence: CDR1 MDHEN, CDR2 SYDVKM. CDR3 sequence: CASSTLTGGRYYGYTF. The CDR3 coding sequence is TGTGCCAGCAGTACGCTTACAGGGGGCAGGTACTATGGCTACACCTTC.

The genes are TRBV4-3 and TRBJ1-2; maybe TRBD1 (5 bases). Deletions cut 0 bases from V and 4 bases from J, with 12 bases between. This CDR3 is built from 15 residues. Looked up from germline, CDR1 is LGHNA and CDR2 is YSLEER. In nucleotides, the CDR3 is TGCGCCAGCAGCCAAGATGGGGGGATCCTCTATGGCTACACCTTC. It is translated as CASSQDGGILYGYTF.